The rows below give T cell receptor beta chains drawn from one sample of a study of metastatic and nonmetastatic thyroid tumors. TCRdb called clones again from the PCR reads with MiXCR. The data contain about 49,000 clones, approximately 22% of them singletons. Sequencing input: blood. The receptors derive from a female donor with papillary thyroid cancer or a benign thyroid nodule (not recorded which). Some clones in this sample may be carry-over from other donors' samples. The CDR3 runs from the conserved cysteine through the conserved F or W. D genes are given only for firm matches.

d_gene,j_gene,v_gene,CDR3aa
NA,TRBJ1-1,TRBV18,CAGSPPSRGTNTEAFF
TRBD1,TRBJ2-7,TRBV2,CASSGQGAPEQYF
TRBD2,TRBJ2-2,TRBV18,CASSPSTSGKVGTVELFF
NA,TRBJ2-7,TRBV3-1,CASSQRDGYEHYF
NA,TRBJ2-5,TRBV4-1,CASSRNTQYTQYF
TRBD1,TRBJ1-1,TRBV29-1,CSARTGGSWNTEAFF
TRBD1,TRBJ2-1,TRBV7-3,CASTKGTGSNEQFF
NA,TRBJ2-1,TRBV11-2,CASSLGDISYNEQFF
TRBD1,TRBJ2-5,TRBV5-1,CASRPPGQGALQETQYF
NA,TRBJ1-2,TRBV6-5,CASSYSGGDYGYTF
TRBD1,TRBJ2-5,TRBV5-1,CASSFLGTVEGETQYF